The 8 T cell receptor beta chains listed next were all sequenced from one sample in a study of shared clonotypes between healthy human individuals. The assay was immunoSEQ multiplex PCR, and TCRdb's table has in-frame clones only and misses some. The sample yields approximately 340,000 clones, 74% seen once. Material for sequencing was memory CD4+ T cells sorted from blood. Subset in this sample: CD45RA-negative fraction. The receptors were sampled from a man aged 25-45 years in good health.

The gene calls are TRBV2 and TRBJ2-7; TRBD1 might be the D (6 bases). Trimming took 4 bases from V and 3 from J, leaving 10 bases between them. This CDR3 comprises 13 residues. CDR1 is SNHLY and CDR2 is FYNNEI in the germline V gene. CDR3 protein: CASSAHRDYEQYF. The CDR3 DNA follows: TGTGCCAGCAGTGCTCACAGGGACTACGAGCAGTACTTC.

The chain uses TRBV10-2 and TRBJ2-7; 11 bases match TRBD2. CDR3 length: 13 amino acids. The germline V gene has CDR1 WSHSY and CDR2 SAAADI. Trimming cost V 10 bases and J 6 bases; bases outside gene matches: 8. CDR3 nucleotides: TGCGCCACCACGACTAGCGGGATAAGCGAGCAGTACTTC. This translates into CATTTSGISEQYF.

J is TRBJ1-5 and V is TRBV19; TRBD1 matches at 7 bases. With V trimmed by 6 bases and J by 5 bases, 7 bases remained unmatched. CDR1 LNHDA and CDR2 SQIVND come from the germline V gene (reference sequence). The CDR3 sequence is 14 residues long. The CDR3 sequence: CASSPQGRDQPQHF. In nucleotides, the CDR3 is TGTGCCAGTAGCCCACAGGGGAGAGATCAGCCCCAGCATTTT.

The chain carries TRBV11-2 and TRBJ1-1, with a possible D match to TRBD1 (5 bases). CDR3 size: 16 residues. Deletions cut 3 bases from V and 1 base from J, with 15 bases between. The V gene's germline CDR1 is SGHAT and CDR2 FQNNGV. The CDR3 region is CASSLGRSGPNTEAFF. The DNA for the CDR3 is TGTGCCAGCAGCTTGGGACGGTCGGGCCCGAACACTGAAGCTTTCTTT.

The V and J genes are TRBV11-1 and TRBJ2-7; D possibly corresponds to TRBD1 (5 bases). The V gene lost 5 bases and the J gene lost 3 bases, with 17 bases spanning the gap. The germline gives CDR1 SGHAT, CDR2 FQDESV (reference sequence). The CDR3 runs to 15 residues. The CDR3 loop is CASSPLTGQLYEQYF. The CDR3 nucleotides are TGTGCCAGCAGCCCACTTACAGGTCAGCTCTACGAGCAGTACTTC.

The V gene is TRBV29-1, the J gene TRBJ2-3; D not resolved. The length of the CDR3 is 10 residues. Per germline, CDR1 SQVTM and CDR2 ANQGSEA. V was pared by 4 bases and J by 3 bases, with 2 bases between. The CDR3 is CSVATDTQYF. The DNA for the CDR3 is TGCAGCGTTGCGACAGATACGCAGTATTTT.

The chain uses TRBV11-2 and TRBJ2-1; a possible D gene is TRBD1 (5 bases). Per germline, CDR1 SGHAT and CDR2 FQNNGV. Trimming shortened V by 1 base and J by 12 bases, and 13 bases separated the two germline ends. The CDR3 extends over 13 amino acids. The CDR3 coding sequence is TGTGCCAGCAGCTTAGTTGCGGACATCGGGCAGTTCTTC. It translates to CASSLVADIGQFF.

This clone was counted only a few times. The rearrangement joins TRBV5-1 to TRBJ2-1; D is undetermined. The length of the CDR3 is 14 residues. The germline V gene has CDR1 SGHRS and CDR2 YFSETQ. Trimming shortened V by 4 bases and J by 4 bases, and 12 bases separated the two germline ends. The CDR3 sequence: CASSVEHGYNEQFF. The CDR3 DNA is TGCGCCAGCAGCGTCGAACACGGTTACAATGAGCAGTTCTTC.